In this sample, the clone carrying this TCR beta chain turned up a few times. The sample belongs to a study of cytomegalovirus exposure and HLA in healthy donors. Some clones are missing from TCRdb's copy, which holds only in-frame ones; the method was immunoSEQ multiplex PCR. The repertoire holds approximately 220,000 clones, with 85% to 90% as singletons. CDR3 size: 15 residues. J gave up 0 bases and V 5 bases, and 7 bases lay outside the gene matches. Germline CDR1 and CDR2: SQVTM and ANQGSEA. The sequencing sample was made of PBMCs. The receptor was isolated from a young man in good health and CMV-seronegative. The rearrangement uses TRBV29-1 and TRBJ1-1; TRBD1 agrees at 9 bases. CDR3 DNA: TGCAGCGTTAATCCGGGACAGGGCATGAACACTGAAGCTTTCTTT. This gives the protein CSVNPGQGMNTEAFF.